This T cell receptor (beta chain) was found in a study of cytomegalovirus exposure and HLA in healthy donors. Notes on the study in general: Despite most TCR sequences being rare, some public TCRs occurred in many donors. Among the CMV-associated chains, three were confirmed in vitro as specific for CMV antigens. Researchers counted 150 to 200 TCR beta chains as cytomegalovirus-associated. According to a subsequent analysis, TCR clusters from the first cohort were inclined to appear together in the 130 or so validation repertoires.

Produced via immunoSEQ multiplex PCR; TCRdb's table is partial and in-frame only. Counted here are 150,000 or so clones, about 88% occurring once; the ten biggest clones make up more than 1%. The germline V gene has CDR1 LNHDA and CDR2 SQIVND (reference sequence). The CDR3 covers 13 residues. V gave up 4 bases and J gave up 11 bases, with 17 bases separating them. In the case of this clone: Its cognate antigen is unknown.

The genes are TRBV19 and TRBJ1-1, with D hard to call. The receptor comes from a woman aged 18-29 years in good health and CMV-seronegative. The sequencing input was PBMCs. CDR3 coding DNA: TGTGCCAGTAGTAGTGGGCCGGTCGGATTGGCTTTCTTT. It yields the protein CASSSGPVGLAFF. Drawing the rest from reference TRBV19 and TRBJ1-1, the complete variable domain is DGGITQSPKYLFRKEGQNVTLSCEQNLNHDAMYWYRQDPGQGLRLIYYSQIVNDFQKGDIAEGYSVSREKKESFPLTVTSAQKNPTAFYLCASSSGPVGLAFFGQGTRLTVV.